The 24 T cell receptor beta chains reported below all come from one sample, sequenced in a study of cytomegalovirus exposure and HLA in healthy donors. Primers for the PCR totalled 60 Vbeta and 13 Jbeta. Profiled with immunoSEQ multiplex PCR; TCRdb holds only in-frame clones, not every one. The table lists some 130,000 clones, about 79% of them singletons. The sample taken for sequencing was PBMCs. Source of these receptors: a young man in good health and CMV-seronegative.

The chain is built from TRBV7-2 and TRBJ2-7; possible D gene TRBD1, 5 bases. The germline CDR1 and CDR2 sequences are SGHTA and FQGNSA. The CDR3 spans 14 residues. V lost 3 bases and J 4 bases, leaving 13 bases between the germline ends. CDR3 sequence (DNA): TGTGCCAGCAGCTTGCAGGGTATGTTTTACGAGCAGTACTTC. It translates to CASSLQGMFYEQYF. The full variable domain, with the rest looked up from reference TRBV7-2 and TRBJ2-7, is GAGVSQSPSNKVTEKGKDVELRCDPISGHTALYWYRQSLGQGLEFLIYFQGNSAPDKSGLPSDRFSAERTGGSVSTLTIQRTQQEDSAVYLCASSLQGMFYEQYFGPGTRLTVT.

This clone came up a few times. The genes are TRBV6-6 and TRBJ1-4, with TRBD1 as a possible D gene (5 bases). Trimming stripped 6 bases from V and 2 bases from J, with 13 bases between. Germline V gene lookup returns CDR1 MNHNY and CDR2 SVGAGI (reference sequence). The CDR3 consists of 15 residues. CDR3 DNA: TGTGCCAGCAGCGAGGGAGGGGCGACTAATGAAAAACTGTTTTTT. This codes for CASSEGGATNEKLFF.

The rearrangement uses TRBV15 and TRBJ1-1; D gene ambiguous. Per germline, CDR1 LNHNV and CDR2 YYDKDF (reference sequence). The CDR3 is made up of 13 amino acids. V lost 1 base to trimming and J lost 8 bases, with 11 bases between them. The CDR3 reads CATSRGLTGEAFF. The CDR3 region has the DNA TGTGCCACCAGCAGAGGCCTCACGGGGGAAGCTTTCTTT.

The chain links TRBV6-5 to TRBJ2-1; TRBD1 might be the D (6 bases). Looked up from germline, CDR1 is MNHEY and CDR2 is SVGAGI. Trimming shortened V by 6 bases and J by 6 bases, and 12 bases separated the two germline ends. This CDR3 has 13 amino acids. The CDR3 coding sequence is TGTGCCAGCAGGCATCCCAGGGGCAATGAGCAGTTCTTC. Translating it yields CASRHPRGNEQFF.

The CDR3 DNA follows: TGTGCCAGCAGCTTAGGACTAGCGGGAGGGGAGACCCAGTACTTC. Translation: CASSLGLAGGETQYF. The chain is built from TRBV7-3 and TRBJ2-5; 15 bases map to TRBD2. CDR1 is SGHTA and CDR2 is FQGTGA in the germline V gene. The V segment lost 2 bases and the J segment 5 bases; nucleotides outside the gene matches: 0. The CDR3 extends over 15 amino acids.

In this sample, this clone turned up once. The rearrangement joins TRBV18 to TRBJ2-5; 7 bases are a match to TRBD1. Trimming removed 6 bases from V and 2 bases from J; junction bases left unmatched: 9. The germline CDR1 and CDR2 sequences are KGHSH and LQKENI. This CDR3 is built from 15 residues. As DNA, the CDR3 is TGTGCCAGCTCGGCTTTGGGGACAGAACAAGAGACCCAGTACTTC. Amino acids: CASSALGTEQETQYF.

CDR3 nucleotides: TGTGCCAGCAGCTTAGGCCCCGGGAGGGGATCAGGAAACACCATATATTTT. Amino acid sequence: CASSLGPGRGSGNTIYF. This chain joins TRBV7-6 and TRBJ1-3; a weak D match, TRBD1 (5 bases). Trimming pared 1 base from V and 4 bases from J, leaving 17 bases between. CDR1 and CDR2 (germline): SGHVS, FNYEAQ. This CDR3 has 17 amino acids.

The chain links TRBV7-9 to TRBJ1-1, with D unresolved. This CDR3 comprises 16 residues. The germline V and J ends were trimmed by 2 bases and 5 bases, with 18 bases remaining between them. The germline CDR1 and CDR2 sequences are SEHNR and FQNEAQ (reference sequence). For the CDR3, the DNA is TGTGCCAGCAGCTTACCGCAGGCTGGTAAGGATACTGAAGCTTTCTTT. Translated, it gives CASSLPQAGKDTEAFF.

V is TRBV7-9 and J is TRBJ1-5; 8 bases are a match to TRBD1. The germline V gene encodes CDR1 SEHNR and CDR2 FQNEAQ (reference sequence). This CDR3 comprises 13 residues. The V and J ends lost 6 bases and 5 bases, in that order; junction bases with no gene match: 3. Written as DNA, the CDR3 is TGTGCCAGCAGTTTACAGGGGGATCAGCCCCAGCATTTT. Translating it yields CASSLQGDQPQHF.

The DNA for the CDR3 is TGTGCCAGCAGTTCCCTTTTAGCCGGGGAGCTGTTTTTT. Translated, it gives CASSSLLAGELFF. The chain joins TRBV27 to TRBJ2-2, with D unclear. The CDR3 has 13 amino acids. The germline gives CDR1 MNHEY, CDR2 SMNVEV (reference sequence). The V gene lost 4 bases and the J gene lost 6 bases, with 9 bases spanning the gap.

There are a few counts of this clone. This chain links TRBV4-3 with TRBJ2-7; D uncertain. The CDR3 runs to 14 residues. From germline, CDR1 is LGHNA and CDR2 YSLEER. Trimming cost V 4 bases and J 0 bases, with 10 bases left between them. CDR3 sequence reads: CASSPSWSSYEQYF. The CDR3 DNA reads as TGCGCCAGCAGCCCCTCTTGGAGCTCCTACGAGCAGTACTTC.

The V gene is TRBV29-1, the J gene TRBJ1-2, with TRBD1 matching over 7 bases. The germline V gene encodes CDR1 SQVTM and CDR2 ANQGSEA. V dropped 2 bases and J dropped 4; count of bases not matched to a gene: 4. The CDR3 length is 13 residues. The CDR3 loop reads CSVEKGAVYGYTF. The CDR3 DNA is TGCAGCGTTGAAAAGGGGGCGGTCTATGGCTACACCTTC.

The J gene is TRBJ2-2, the V gene TRBV7-9; 7 bases fit TRBD1. The V gene's germline CDR1 is SEHNR and CDR2 FQNEAQ (reference sequence). Unmatched junction bases numbered 11, after V lost 7 bases and J lost 6 bases. The CDR3 consists of 15 residues. The DNA for the CDR3 is TGTGCCAGCACCTTTAGACAGGGACGGTCCGGGGAGCTGTTTTTT. Protein: CASTFRQGRSGELFF.

The CDR3: CASRNLEAFF. The CDR3 nucleotides read TGTGCCAGCAGGAACTTAGAAGCTTTCTTT. V usage is TRBV6-5 and J usage is TRBJ1-1; D not certain. This CDR3 contains 10 residues. The germline V and J ends were trimmed by 6 bases and 8 bases, with 7 bases remaining between them. CDR1 MNHEY and CDR2 SVGAGI come from the germline V gene.

The V call is TRBV7-9, the J call TRBJ2-1, with a possible D match to TRBD1 (5 bases). The CDR3 spans 13 residues. The V and J ends lost 3 bases and 6 bases respectively, with 9 bases between them. Germline V gene sequence: CDR1 SEHNR, CDR2 FQNEAQ (reference sequence). CDR3 region: CASSFPQGNEQFF. The CDR3 DNA is TGTGCCAGCAGCTTCCCCCAGGGCAATGAGCAGTTCTTC.

J is TRBJ2-7 and V is TRBV27; maybe TRBD2 (6 bases). Germline V gene data show CDR1 as MNHEY and CDR2 as SMNVEV (reference sequence). This CDR3 has 15 amino acids. CDR3 sequence: CASSRPQGRLYEQHV. The CDR3, as DNA: TGTGCCAGCAGCCGCCCCCAAGGGAGGCTATACGAGCAGCACGTC.

The rearrangement links TRBV21-1 to TRBJ2-7; no check of the table's D call, TRBD2, against the DNA was made. TRBV21-1 corresponds to a pseudogene. This CDR3 region has 19 residues. The CDR3 loop is CASSNGSRGTSGSSYEQYV. CDR3 nucleotide sequence: TGTGCCAGCAGCAACGGCAGTAGGGGAACTAGCGGGAGTTCCTACGAGCAGTACGTC.

The V gene is TRBV6-5, the J gene TRBJ1-1; weak D call: TRBD1 (5 bases). Germline V CDR1 and CDR2: MNHEY, SVGAGI. V gave up 7 bases and J gave up 1 base, with 13 bases separating them. The CDR3 runs 14 residues. The CDR3 nucleotides read TGTGCCAGCACCCCACAGGACACGAACACTGAAGCTTTCTTT. Its protein product is CASTPQDTNTEAFF.

The genes are TRBV13 and TRBJ2-3, with 8 positions matching TRBD2. The CDR3 spans 15 residues. Trimming took 4 bases from V and 3 from J; bases not matched to a gene: 6. Germline V gene data show CDR1 as PRHDT and CDR2 as FYEKMQ (reference sequence). CDR3 bases: TGTGCCAGCAGCTGGCGGGGGGCGGGTACAGATACGCAGTATTTT. Amino acids: CASSWRGAGTDTQYF.

This clone was recorded only once. The chain carries TRBV5-6 and TRBJ2-7, with D perhaps matching TRBD2 (6 bases). CDR3 length: 15 amino acids. Germline CDR1 is SGHDT and CDR2 is YYEEEE. V lost 3 bases and J lost 3, with 16 bases in between. CDR3 loop: CASSSPEGGNYEQYV. The DNA of the CDR3 is TGTGCCAGCAGCTCGCCCGAGGGCGGGAACTACGAGCAGTACGTC.

This clone has at least ten counts. The chain joins TRBV5-6 to TRBJ1-1, with D perhaps matching TRBD1 (6 bases). The CDR3 runs 16 residues. The germline V gene encodes CDR1 SGHDT and CDR2 YYEEEE. V was clipped by 0 bases and J by 1 base, with 13 bases between them. This chain's CDR3 is CASSLGGGRGNTEAFF. Here the CDR3 DNA reads TGTGCCAGCAGCTTGGGGGGGGGCCGGGGGAACACTGAAGCTTTCTTT.

The J gene is TRBJ1-5, the V gene TRBV6-5; D is possibly TRBD1 (5 bases). This CDR3 comprises 13 residues. CDR1 is MNHEY, CDR2 SVGAGI, per germline. Trimming took 5 bases from V and 5 from J, leaving 10 bases between them. CDR3 in amino acids: CASSESRDQPQHF. In nucleotides, the CDR3 is TGTGCCAGCAGTGAAAGCAGGGATCAGCCCCAGCATTTT.

Written as DNA, the CDR3 is TGTGCCTGGAGCGACGACCTTGGACAGGGATACAATGAGCAGTTCTTC. Amino acid sequence: CAWSDDLGQGYNEQFF. The V gene is TRBV30, the J gene TRBJ2-1, with 8 bases identical to TRBD1. Per germline, CDR1 GTSNPN and CDR2 SVGIG (reference sequence). This CDR3 has 16 residues. V gave up 3 bases and J gave up 4 bases; unmatched junction bases: 11.

CDR3 nucleotide sequence: TGTGCCAGCAGCTCTTTAGGGCAGCGGGAGTACAAAAACATTCAGTACTTC. Its translation: CASSSLGQREYKNIQYF. This rearrangement joins TRBV11-2 to TRBJ2-4; 8 bases are a match to TRBD2. This CDR3 has 17 amino acids. CDR1 and CDR2 (germline): SGHAT, FQNNGV. V trimming: 4 bases; J trimming: 3 bases; junction bases outside the gene matches: 11.